This T cell receptor beta chain was captured by sequencing in a study of graft-versus-host responses after intestinal transplantation. Overall study: For approximately 3 years after anti-thymocyte globulin induction, all recipients took tacrolimus and steroids. Study results and caveats: Peak GvH clone levels in circulation were associated with early post-transplant HvG declines.

To note about this clone: No antigen is known for it.

In germline, CDR1 is ENHRY, CDR2 SYGVKD. Trimming took 6 bases from V and 8 from J, leaving 8 bases between them. The CDR3 consists of 11 residues. TCRdb's copy holds only in-frame clones and misses some; the assay was immunoSEQ multiplex PCR. The data show about 36,000 clones, with approximately 94% seen just once and over 0.2% held by the top ten. The clonotype was recovered from a human donor who was the organ donor for an intestinal transplant. The chain employs TRBV10-3 and TRBJ1-3; D is possibly TRBD1 (6 bases). Material: unstimulated CD4+ T cells sorted from spleen or lymph node cells, obtained before transplant. CDR3 residues: CAISYRDTIYF. As DNA, the CDR3 is TGTGCCATCAGCTACAGGGACACCATATATTTT.